One and the same sample provided the 15 T cell receptor beta chains below, sequenced in a study of vaccination effects on CD4 cells after COVID-19. Between days 10 and 11 of culture, CD4+ T cells were separated out. Here immunoSEQ multiplex PCR was the method, and the copy in TCRdb shows in-frame clones only, minus some. The table records approximately 46,000 clones, 74% of them present only once. These receptors lack a known antigen. The source material was CD4+ T cells from PBMCs cultured without peptide, sampled before COVID-19 vaccination. These receptors were obtained from a human donor who had a prior SARS-CoV-2 infection.

The rearrangement joins TRBV6-1 to TRBJ1-5; TRBD1 might be the D (5 bases). Germline V gene lookup returns CDR1 MNHNS and CDR2 SASEGT. The CDR3 is 15 amino acids. Deletions cut 1 base from V and 7 bases from J, with 14 bases between. In DNA form, the CDR3 reads TGTGCCAGCAGTGAAGTTTGGCAGGGAGACCAGCCCCAGCATTTT. This gives the protein CASSEVWQGDQPQHF.

The gene calls are TRBV5-1 and TRBJ2-1; D is perhaps TRBD1 (6 bases). Trimming cost V 0 bases and J 1 base, with 8 bases left between them. This CDR3 spans 15 amino acids. Germline CDR1 is SGHRS and CDR2 is YFSETQ. Here the CDR3 reads CASSLAQGSYNEQFF. The CDR3 DNA sequence: TGCGCCAGCAGCTTGGCGCAGGGGTCCTACAATGAGCAGTTCTTC.

The chain couples TRBV9 to TRBJ2-3; tentatively, D is TRBD2 (5 bases). The CDR3 spans 16 residues. Germline assignment: CDR1 SGDLS and CDR2 YYNGEE. The V gene lost 0 bases and the J gene lost 1 base, with 12 bases spanning the gap. The CDR3: CASSVGASRGTDTQYF. DNA for the CDR3: TGTGCCAGCAGCGTAGGCGCTAGCCGGGGCACAGATACGCAGTATTTT. The variable domain in full, with the rest retrieved from reference TRBV9 and TRBJ2-3, is DSGVTQTPKHLITATGQRVTLRCSPRSGDLSVYWYQQSLDQGLQFLIQYYNGEERAKGNILERFSAQQFPDLHSELNLSSLELGDSALYFCASSVGASRGTDTQYFGPGTRLTVL.

J is TRBJ2-7 and V is TRBV11-3, with 9 positions matching TRBD1. V shed 3 bases, J shed 4 bases, and the junction held 7 bases outside the gene matches. CDR3 size: 15 residues. Germline loops: CDR1 SGHNT, CDR2 YENEEA. CDR3 loop: CASSLSGTGLYEQYF. As DNA, the CDR3 is TGTGCCAGCAGCTTGTCCGGGACAGGGTTGTACGAGCAGTACTTC. Based on the CDR3 plus reference TRBV11-3 and TRBJ2-7, the full variable domain is EAGVVQSPRYKIIEKKQPVAFWCNPISGHNTLYWYLQNLGQGPELLIRYENEEAVDDSQLPKDRFSAERLKGVDSTLKIQPAELGDSAVYLCASSLSGTGLYEQYFGPGTRLTVT.

The V call is TRBV19, the J call TRBJ1-6; tentatively, D is TRBD1 (5 bases). CDR1 and CDR2 (germline): LNHDA, SQIVND (reference sequence). The CDR3 sequence is 14 residues long. Trimming removed 8 bases at V and 9 bases at J, with 17 bases between. CDR3: CASRRDLLGSPLHF. CDR3 coding DNA: TGTGCCAGTCGGAGGGACTTATTGGGTTCACCCCTCCACTTT.

This chain links TRBV5-1 with TRBJ2-1; 9 bases line up with TRBD2. Germline assignment: CDR1 SGHRS and CDR2 YFSETQ. Unmatched junction bases numbered 11, after V lost 4 bases and J lost 9 bases. This CDR3 has 15 residues. The chain's CDR3 is CASSEVAGAAGEQFF. CDR3 DNA: TGCGCCAGCAGCGAAGTAGCGGGAGCAGCTGGTGAGCAGTTCTTC.

V and J are TRBV19 and TRBJ1-1; D ambiguous. V was shortened by 3 bases and J by 4 bases, with 9 bases between the two germline ends. CDR1 is LNHDA, CDR2 SQIVND, per germline (reference sequence). CDR3 size: 13 residues. CDR3 nucleotide sequence: TGTGCCAGTAGTATCGAATTCTTCACTGAAGCTTTCTTT. It codes for CASSIEFFTEAFF.

The J gene is TRBJ2-1, the V gene TRBV20-1; 7 bases fit TRBD2. The CDR3 is made up of 15 amino acids. V dropped 4 bases and J dropped 5; count of bases not matched to a gene: 11. Germline V gene lookup returns CDR1 DFQATT and CDR2 SNEGSKA (reference sequence). The chain's CDR3 is CSATEPASGNNEQFF. In DNA, the CDR3 is TGCAGTGCTACTGAGCCCGCTAGCGGAAACAATGAGCAGTTCTTC.

The rearrangement links TRBV12-3 or TRBV12-4 to TRBJ1-2, with D maybe TRBD1 (6 bases). V was trimmed by 5 bases and J by 2 bases, leaving 9 bases between them. This CDR3 comprises 13 residues. Written as DNA, the CDR3 is TGTGCCAGCAGTCGGACAGAGAACTATGGCTACACCTTC. Encoded protein: CASSRTENYGYTF.

This clone came up a few times. The chain combines TRBV4-1 with TRBJ2-1; 8 nucleotides agree with TRBD2. The CDR3 loop spans 15 amino acids. Germline V gives CDR1 MGHRA, CDR2 YSYEKL. V dropped 1 base and J dropped 4; count of bases not matched to a gene: 3. CDR3 loop: CASSQAASGYNEQFF. The CDR3 coding sequence is TGCGCCAGCAGCCAAGCGGCTAGCGGGTACAATGAGCAGTTCTTC.

V is TRBV18 and J is TRBJ1-2, with 7 positions matching TRBD1. The ends lost 1 base at V and 6 bases at J; junction bases unmatched: 8. In germline, CDR1 is KGHSH, CDR2 LQKENI. The CDR3 is made up of 15 amino acids. CDR3 bases: TGTGCCAGCTCACCACAAGGGGGCGGGATGGATGGCTACACCTTC. It is translated as CASSPQGGGMDGYTF.

This clone was counted between two and nine times. The rearrangement uses TRBV6-1 and TRBJ1-6, with a tentative D call TRBD1 (5 bases). CDR3 length: 15 residues. V lost 6 bases and J 2 bases, leaving 11 bases between the germline ends. Germline CDR1 and CDR2: MNHNS and SASEGT. Written as DNA, the CDR3 is TGTGCCAGCAGCTCCGGGACGGCCTATAATTCACCCCTCCACTTT. Translated: CASSSGTAYNSPLHF.

This chain connects TRBV11-3 to TRBJ2-7, with D maybe TRBD2 (6 bases). Trimming removed 1 base at V and 2 bases at J, with 9 bases between. This CDR3 is 14 amino acids long. The germline V gene encodes CDR1 SGHNT and CDR2 YENEEA. Here the CDR3 reads CASSLGRGTYEQYF. Written as DNA, the CDR3 is TGTGCCAGCAGCTTAGGGCGCGGGACCTACGAGCAGTACTTC.

The rearrangement joins TRBV7-8 to TRBJ2-3; tentatively, D is TRBD2 (6 bases). In germline, CDR1 is SGHVS, CDR2 FQNEAQ. The CDR3 runs 15 residues. The V end lost 8 bases, the J end lost 2 bases, and 17 bases lay between the germline ends. This CDR3 reads CASGWGVADTDTQYF. The CDR3 DNA is TGTGCCAGCGGTTGGGGGGTGGCGGACACAGATACGCAGTATTTT.

The genes are TRBV30 and TRBJ2-5; 11 positions agree with TRBD2. Germline V gene lookup returns CDR1 GTSNPN and CDR2 SVGIG (reference sequence). Trimming removed 6 bases from V and 4 bases from J; junction bases left unmatched: 7. The CDR3 length is 14 residues. CDR3 amino acids: CACISGGAGETQYF. The CDR3 bases are TGTGCCTGTATTAGCGGGGGGGCGGGAGAGACCCAGTACTTC.